A selection of T cell receptor beta chains follows, all from one sample in a study of blood T cell repertoires in COVID-19. The protocol was immunoSEQ multiplex PCR, while the TCRdb copy is restricted to in-frame clones and leaves out a portion. There are a few hundred thousand clones in the sample; about 80% occur only once, and 7.4% lies in the top ten. The sequenced sample consisted of peripheral blood. The receptor set was obtained from a woman aged 45-65 years with acute or convalescent COVID-19. Each CDR3 is given with its conserved first and last residue. Each record gives: D gene, V gene, J gene, clone size, CDR3 protein, CDR3 DNA. The D gene is left open where the match is weak. Not every row has a clone size; where given, it reads once, few, many or a size class.

D: NA
V: TRBV21-1
J: TRBJ2-7
size: NA
CDR3: CASSKGLRGPCSYEQYF
DNA: TGTGCCAGCAGCAAAGGACTCAGGGGCCCTTGCTCCTACGAGCAGTACTTC

D: TRBD2
V: TRBV7-2
J: TRBJ2-1
size: few
CDR3: CASSAGTRGSNEQFF
DNA: TGTGCCAGCAGCGCCGGGACTAGAGGGTCAAATGAGCAGTTCTTC

D: NA
V: TRBV7-9
J: TRBJ2-3
size: NA
CDR3: CASSARDTQYF
DNA: TGTGCCAGCAGCGCGCGAGATACGCAGTATTTT

D: NA
V: TRBV27
J: TRBJ1-1
size: NA
CDR3: CASSPTWGQDTEAFF
DNA: TGTGCCAGCAGCCCTACCTGGGGGCAAGACACTGAAGCTTTCTTT

D: TRBD2
V: TRBV2
J: TRBJ2-7
size: few
CDR3: CASSRREGAEQYF
DNA: TGTGCCAGCAGTCGTCGGGAGGGTGCCGAGCAGTACTTC

D: NA
V: TRBV6-4
J: TRBJ2-1
size: few
CDR3: CASSAESRGEQFF
DNA: TGTGCCAGCAGTGCCGAAAGTCGGGGTGAGCAGTTCTTC

D: NA
V: TRBV27
J: TRBJ1-1
size: NA
CDR3: CASSGRAGVNTEAFF
DNA: TGTGCCAGCAGTGGGAGAGCAGGGGTGAACACTGAAGCTTTCTTT

D: TRBD1
V: TRBV24-1
J: TRBJ2-7
size: NA
CDR3: CATSDSGTGIEQYF
DNA: TGTGCCACCAGTGATTCTGGGACAGGGATCGAGCAGTACTTC

D: NA
V: TRBV19
J: TRBJ2-3
size: NA
CDR3: CASRGRGLFSTDTQYF
DNA: TGTGCCAGTAGGGGCAGGGGTCTCTTTAGCACAGATACGCAGTATTTT

D: TRBD2
V: TRBV14
J: TRBJ2-7
size: NA
CDR3: CASSQAPGAGRAYEQYF
DNA: TGTGCCAGCAGCCAAGCCCCGGGGGCCGGGAGGGCCTACGAGCAGTACTTC

D: TRBD2
V: TRBV4-1
J: TRBJ2-7
size: NA
CDR3: CASSQERLAVSYEQYF
DNA: TGCGCCAGCAGCCAAGAAAGGCTAGCGGTCTCCTACGAGCAGTACTTC

D: TRBD2
V: TRBV30
J: TRBJ2-5
size: NA
CDR3: CAWSGASGYQETQYF
DNA: TGTGCCTGGAGTGGGGCTAGCGGATACCAAGAGACCCAGTACTTC

D: NA
V: TRBV19
J: TRBJ1-1
size: few
CDR3: CASTQHQNTEAFF
DNA: TGTGCCAGTACTCAACACCAGAACACTGAAGCTTTCTTT

D: NA
V: TRBV5-1
J: TRBJ1-1
size: once
CDR3: CASSVQQGNGEAFF
DNA: TGCGCCAGCAGCGTACAACAGGGTAATGGTGAAGCTTTCTTT

D: NA
V: TRBV19
J: TRBJ1-2
size: NA
CDR3: CASSGRRNGYTF
DNA: TGTGCCAGTAGTGGTAGGAGGAATGGCTACACCTTC

D: NA
V: TRBV2
J: TRBJ1-1
size: NA
CDR3: CASSQIRGGTEAFF
DNA: TGTGCCAGCAGTCAGATTAGAGGAGGGACTGAAGCTTTCTTT

D: NA
V: TRBV7-2
J: TRBJ1-5
size: NA
CDR3: CASSLQGVGQPQHF
DNA: TGTGCCAGCAGCCTACAGGGTGTGGGACAGCCCCAGCATTTT

D: NA
V: TRBV19
J: TRBJ1-3
size: once
CDR3: CASSGDNRNTIYF
DNA: TGTGCCAGTAGTGGGGACAACCGGAACACCATATATTTT

D: TRBD2
V: TRBV4-2
J: TRBJ2-1
size: NA
CDR3: CASSPGLAGWEGSYNEQFF
DNA: TGTGCCAGCAGCCCGGGACTAGCGGGGTGGGAGGGCTCCTACAATGAGCAGTTCTTC

D: NA
V: TRBV2
J: TRBJ2-7
size: NA
CDR3: CASKGDIVYEQYF
DNA: TGTGCCAGCAAAGGGGACATTGTTTACGAGCAGTACTTC

D: TRBD1
V: TRBV28
J: TRBJ1-3
size: NA
CDR3: CASSWGVTGGGNTIYF
DNA: TGTGCCAGCAGCTGGGGGGTGACAGGGGGTGGAAACACCATATATTTT

D: NA
V: TRBV19
J: TRBJ2-1
size: NA
CDR3: CASSIRDNNNEQFF
DNA: TGTGCCAGTAGTATCCGGGACAACAACAATGAGCAGTTCTTC

D: NA
V: TRBV28
J: TRBJ2-1
size: NA
CDR3: CASSLGVNEQFF
DNA: TGTGCCAGCAGTTTGGGAGTAAATGAGCAGTTCTTC

D: TRBD1
V: TRBV5-1
J: TRBJ2-1
size: NA
CDR3: CASSVTGGSYNEQFF
DNA: TGCGCCAGCAGCGTGACAGGGGGGTCCTACAATGAGCAGTTCTTC

D: NA
V: TRBV6-6
J: TRBJ2-1
size: NA
CDR3: CASKPLGGAGNNEQFF
DNA: TGTGCCTCCAAGCCGTTGGGGGGGGCCGGGAACAATGAGCAGTTCTTC

D: NA
V: TRBV5-4
J: TRBJ2-4
size: few
CDR3: CASSLAGGGIQYF
DNA: TGTGCCAGCAGCTTGGCCGGGGGTGGGATTCAGTACTTC

D: TRBD1
V: TRBV7-9
J: TRBJ1-1
size: NA
CDR3: CASSLGGLATEAFF
DNA: TGTGCCAGCAGTTTAGGGGGCTTGGCCACTGAAGCTTTCTTT

D: TRBD1
V: TRBV7-2
J: TRBJ1-3
size: NA
CDR3: CASSSGQGATSGNTIYF
DNA: TGTGCCAGCAGCTCAGGACAGGGGGCGACTTCTGGAAACACCATATATTTT

D: TRBD1
V: TRBV5-6
J: TRBJ1-6
size: once
CDR3: CASSSGTVGSPLHF
DNA: TGTGCCAGCAGCTCCGGGACAGTCGGGTCACCCCTCCACTTT